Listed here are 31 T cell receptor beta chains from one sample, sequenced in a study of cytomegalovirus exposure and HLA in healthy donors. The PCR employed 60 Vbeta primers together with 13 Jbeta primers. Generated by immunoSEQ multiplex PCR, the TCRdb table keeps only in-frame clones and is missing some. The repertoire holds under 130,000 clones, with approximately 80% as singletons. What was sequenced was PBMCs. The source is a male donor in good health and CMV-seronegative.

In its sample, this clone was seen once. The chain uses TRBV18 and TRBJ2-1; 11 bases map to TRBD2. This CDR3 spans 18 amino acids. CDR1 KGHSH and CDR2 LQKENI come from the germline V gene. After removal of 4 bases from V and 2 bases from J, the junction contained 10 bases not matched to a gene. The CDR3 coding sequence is TGTGCCAGCTCACTCGTAGCGGGAGGGACCTCAACCTACAATGAGCAGTTCTTC. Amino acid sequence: CASSLVAGGTSTYNEQFF.

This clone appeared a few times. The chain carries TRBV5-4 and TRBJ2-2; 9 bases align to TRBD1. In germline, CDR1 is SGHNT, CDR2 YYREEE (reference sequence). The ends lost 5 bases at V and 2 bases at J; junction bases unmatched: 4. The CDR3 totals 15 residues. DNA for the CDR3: TGTGCCAGCAGGCCGGGACAGGGAAACACCGGGGAGCTGTTTTTT. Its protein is CASRPGQGNTGELFF. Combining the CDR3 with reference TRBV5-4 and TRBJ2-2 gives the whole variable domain ETGVTQSPTHLIKTRGQQVTLRCSSQSGHNTVSWYQQALGQGPQFIFQYYREEENGRGNFPPRFSGLQFPNYSSELNVNALELDDSALYLCASRPGQGNTGELFFGEGSRLTVL.

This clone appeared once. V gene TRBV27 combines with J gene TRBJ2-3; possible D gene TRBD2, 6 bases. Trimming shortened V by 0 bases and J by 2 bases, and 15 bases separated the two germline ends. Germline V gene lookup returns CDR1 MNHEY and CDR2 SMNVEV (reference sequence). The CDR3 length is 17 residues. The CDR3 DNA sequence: TGTGCCAGCAGTTTATCGGTAGGGACTCTGACCACAGATACGCAGTATTTT. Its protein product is CASSLSVGTLTTDTQYF.

CDR3 in DNA: TGTGCCAGCAGCCGACTACTAGCGGCCTCTTCAGATACGCAGTATTTT. Its translation is CASSRLLAASSDTQYF. The chain has TRBV14 and TRBJ2-3, with TRBD2 identical over 8 bases. Germline CDR1 and CDR2: SGHDN and FVKESK. The CDR3 spans 16 residues. V lost 4 bases and J lost 4; bases outside the gene matches: 10.

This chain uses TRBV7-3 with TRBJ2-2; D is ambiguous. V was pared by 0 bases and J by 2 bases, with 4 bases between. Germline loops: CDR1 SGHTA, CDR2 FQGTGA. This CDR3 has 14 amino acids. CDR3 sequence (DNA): TGTGCCAGCAGCTTAACTGGCAACACCGGGGAGCTGTTTTTT. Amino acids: CASSLTGNTGELFF.

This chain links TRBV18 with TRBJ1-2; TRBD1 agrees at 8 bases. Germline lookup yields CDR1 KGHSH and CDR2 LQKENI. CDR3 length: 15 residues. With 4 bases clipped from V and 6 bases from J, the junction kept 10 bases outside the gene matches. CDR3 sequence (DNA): TGTGCCAGCTCACGGAACGGGCAGGGGGCTAATGGCTACACCTTC. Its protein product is CASSRNGQGANGYTF.

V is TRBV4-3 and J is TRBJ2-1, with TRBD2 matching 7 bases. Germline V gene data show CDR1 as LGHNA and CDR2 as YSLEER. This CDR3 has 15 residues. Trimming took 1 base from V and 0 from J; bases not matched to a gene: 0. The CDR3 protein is CASSQAGGSYNEQFF. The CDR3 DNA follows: TGCGCCAGCAGCCAAGCGGGAGGCTCCTACAATGAGCAGTTCTTC.

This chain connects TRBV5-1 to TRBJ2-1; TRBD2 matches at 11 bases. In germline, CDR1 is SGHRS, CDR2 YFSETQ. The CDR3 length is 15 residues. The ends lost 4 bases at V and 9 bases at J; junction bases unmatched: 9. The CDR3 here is CASSRISGRAGEQFF. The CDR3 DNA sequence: TGCGCCAGCAGCCGCATTAGCGGGAGGGCCGGTGAGCAGTTCTTC.

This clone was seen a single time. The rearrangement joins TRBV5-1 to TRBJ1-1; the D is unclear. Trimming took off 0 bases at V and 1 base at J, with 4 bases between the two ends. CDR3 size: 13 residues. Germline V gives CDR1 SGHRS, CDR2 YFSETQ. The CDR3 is CASSLAWNTEAFF. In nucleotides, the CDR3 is TGCGCCAGCAGCTTGGCGTGGAACACTGAAGCTTTCTTT.

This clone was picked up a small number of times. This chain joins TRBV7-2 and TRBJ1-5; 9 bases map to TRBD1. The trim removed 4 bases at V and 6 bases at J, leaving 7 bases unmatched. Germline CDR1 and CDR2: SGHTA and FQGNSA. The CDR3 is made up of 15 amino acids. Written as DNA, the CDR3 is TGTGCCAGCAGCTCGGACAGGGGACGCAGTCAGCCCCAGCATTTT. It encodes CASSSDRGRSQPQHF.

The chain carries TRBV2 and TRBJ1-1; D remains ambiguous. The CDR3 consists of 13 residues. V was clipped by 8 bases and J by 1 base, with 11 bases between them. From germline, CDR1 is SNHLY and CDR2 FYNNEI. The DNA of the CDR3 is TGTGCCAGCGACATGACCGGGAACACTGAAGCTTTCTTT. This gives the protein CASDMTGNTEAFF.

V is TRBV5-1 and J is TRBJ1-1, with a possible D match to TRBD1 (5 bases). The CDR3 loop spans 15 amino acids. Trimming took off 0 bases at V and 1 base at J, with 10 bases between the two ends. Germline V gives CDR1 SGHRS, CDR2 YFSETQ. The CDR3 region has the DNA TGCGCCAGCAGCTTGGCTACCCAGGGGAACACTGAAGCTTTCTTT. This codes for CASSLATQGNTEAFF.

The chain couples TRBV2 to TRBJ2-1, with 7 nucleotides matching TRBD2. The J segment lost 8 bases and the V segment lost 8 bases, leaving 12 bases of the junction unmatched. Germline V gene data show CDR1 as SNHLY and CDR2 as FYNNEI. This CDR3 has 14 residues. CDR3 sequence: CASGDYTGVYEQFF. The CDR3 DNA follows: TGTGCCAGCGGGGACTACACCGGTGTCTATGAGCAGTTCTTC.

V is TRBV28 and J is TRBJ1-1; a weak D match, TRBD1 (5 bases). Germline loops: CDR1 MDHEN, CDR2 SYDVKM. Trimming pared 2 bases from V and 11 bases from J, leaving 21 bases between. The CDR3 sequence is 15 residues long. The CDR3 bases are TGTGCCAGCAGTTTACAGTTACGGGGGTCGAATTCGGCTTTCTTT. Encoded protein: CASSLQLRGSNSAFF. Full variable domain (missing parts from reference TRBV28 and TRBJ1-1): DVKVTQSSRYLVKRTGEKVFLECVQDMDHENMFWYRQDPGLGLRLIYFSYDVKMKEKGDIPEGYSVSREKKERFSLILESASTNQTSMYLCASSLQLRGSNSAFFGQGTRLTVV.

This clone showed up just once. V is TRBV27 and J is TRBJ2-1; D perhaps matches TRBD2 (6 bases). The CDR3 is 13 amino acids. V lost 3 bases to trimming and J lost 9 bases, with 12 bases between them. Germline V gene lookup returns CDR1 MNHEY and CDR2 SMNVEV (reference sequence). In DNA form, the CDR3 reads TGTGCCAGCAGTTTTCACGGGGGAGGTGAGCAGTTCTTC. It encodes CASSFHGGGEQFF.

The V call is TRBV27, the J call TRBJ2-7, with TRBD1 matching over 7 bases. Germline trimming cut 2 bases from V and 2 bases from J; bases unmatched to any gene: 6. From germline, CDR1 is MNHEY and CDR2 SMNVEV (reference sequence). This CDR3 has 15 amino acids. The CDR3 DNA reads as TGTGCCAGCAGTTTAGATCCCACAGGGGCCTACGAGCAGTACTTC. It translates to CASSLDPTGAYEQYF.

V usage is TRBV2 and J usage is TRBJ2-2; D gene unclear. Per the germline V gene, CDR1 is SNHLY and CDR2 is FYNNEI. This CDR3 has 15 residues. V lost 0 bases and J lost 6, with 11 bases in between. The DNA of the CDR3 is TGTGCCAGCAGTGAAGCGCAGGCAAGGTCCGGGGAGCTGTTTTTT. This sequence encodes CASSEAQARSGELFF.

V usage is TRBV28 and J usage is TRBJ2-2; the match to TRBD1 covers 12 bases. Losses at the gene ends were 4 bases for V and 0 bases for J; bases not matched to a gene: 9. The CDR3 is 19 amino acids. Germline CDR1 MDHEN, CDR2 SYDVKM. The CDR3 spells CASSSPGTGGVANTGELFF. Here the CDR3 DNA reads TGTGCCAGCAGTTCCCCCGGGACAGGGGGCGTCGCGAACACCGGGGAGCTGTTTTTT.

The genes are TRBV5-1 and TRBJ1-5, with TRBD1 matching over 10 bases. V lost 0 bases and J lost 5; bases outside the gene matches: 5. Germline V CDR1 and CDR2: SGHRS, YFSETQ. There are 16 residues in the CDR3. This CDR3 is CASSLVTGTGDQPQHF. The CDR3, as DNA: TGCGCCAGCAGCTTGGTCACCGGGACAGGGGATCAGCCCCAGCATTTT.

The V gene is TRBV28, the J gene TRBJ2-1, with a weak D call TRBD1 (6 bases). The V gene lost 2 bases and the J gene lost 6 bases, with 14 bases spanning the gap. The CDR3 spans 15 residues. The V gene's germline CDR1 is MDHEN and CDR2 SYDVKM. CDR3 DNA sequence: TGTGCCAGCAGTTTAGTTTGGGGGCTGGTCAATGAGCAGTTCTTC. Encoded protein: CASSLVWGLVNEQFF.

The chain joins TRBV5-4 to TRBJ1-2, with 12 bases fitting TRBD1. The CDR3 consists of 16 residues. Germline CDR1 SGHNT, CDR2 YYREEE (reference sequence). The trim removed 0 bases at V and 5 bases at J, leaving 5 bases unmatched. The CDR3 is CASSLEGQGAAYGYTF. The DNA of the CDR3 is TGTGCCAGCAGCTTGGAGGGACAGGGGGCTGCATATGGCTACACCTTC.

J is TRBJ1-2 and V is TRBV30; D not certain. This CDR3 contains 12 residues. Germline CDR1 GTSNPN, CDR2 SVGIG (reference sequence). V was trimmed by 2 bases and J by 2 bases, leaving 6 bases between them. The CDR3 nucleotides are TGTGCCTGGAGTTCCTACAACTATGGCTACACCTTC. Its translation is CAWSSYNYGYTF.

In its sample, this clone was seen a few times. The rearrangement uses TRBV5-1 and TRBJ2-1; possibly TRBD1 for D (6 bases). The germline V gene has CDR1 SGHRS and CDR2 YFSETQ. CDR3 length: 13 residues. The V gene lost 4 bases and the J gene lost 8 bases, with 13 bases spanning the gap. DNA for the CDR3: TGCGCCAGCAGCCGGGACACAGGAGATGAGCAGTTCTTC. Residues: CASSRDTGDEQFF.

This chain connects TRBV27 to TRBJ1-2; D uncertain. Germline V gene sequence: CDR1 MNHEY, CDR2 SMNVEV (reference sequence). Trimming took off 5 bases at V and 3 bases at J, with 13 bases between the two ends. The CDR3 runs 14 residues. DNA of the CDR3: TGTGCCAGCAGTCCCCGACCGGGAGACTATGGCTACACCTTC. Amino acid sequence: CASSPRPGDYGYTF.

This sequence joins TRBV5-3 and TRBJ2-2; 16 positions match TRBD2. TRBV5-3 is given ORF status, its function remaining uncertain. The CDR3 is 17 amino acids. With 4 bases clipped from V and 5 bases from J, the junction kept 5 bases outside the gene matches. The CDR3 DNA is TGTGCCAGAAGCGGGGGGACTAGCGGGAGGGTAACCGGGGAGCTGTTTTTT. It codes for CARSGGTSGRVTGELFF.

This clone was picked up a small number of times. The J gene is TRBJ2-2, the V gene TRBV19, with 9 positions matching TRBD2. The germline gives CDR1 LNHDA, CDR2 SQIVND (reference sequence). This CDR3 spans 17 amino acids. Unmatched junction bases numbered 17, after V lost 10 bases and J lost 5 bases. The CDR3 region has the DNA TGTGCCACCCGAACTGGGCGGGAGGGCCGGGTTACCGGGGAGCTGTTTTTT. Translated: CATRTGREGRVTGELFF.

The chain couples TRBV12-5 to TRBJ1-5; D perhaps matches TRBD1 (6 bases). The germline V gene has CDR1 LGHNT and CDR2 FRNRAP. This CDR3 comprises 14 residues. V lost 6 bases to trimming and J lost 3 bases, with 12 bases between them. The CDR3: CASGQPGANQPQHF. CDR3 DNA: TGTGCTAGTGGGCAGCCAGGGGCCAATCAGCCCCAGCATTTT.

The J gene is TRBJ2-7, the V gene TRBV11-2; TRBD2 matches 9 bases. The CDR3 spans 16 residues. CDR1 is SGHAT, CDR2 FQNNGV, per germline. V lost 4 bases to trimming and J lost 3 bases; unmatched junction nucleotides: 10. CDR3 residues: CASSYGLAGVDYEQYF. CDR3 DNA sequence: TGTGCCAGCAGCTACGGGTTAGCGGGAGTAGACTACGAGCAGTACTTC.

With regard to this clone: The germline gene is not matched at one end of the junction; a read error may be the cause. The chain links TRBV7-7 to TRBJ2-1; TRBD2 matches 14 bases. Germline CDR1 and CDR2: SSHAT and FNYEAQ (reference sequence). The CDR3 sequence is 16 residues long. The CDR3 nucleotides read TGTGCTAGCAGCCCCCGACTAGCGGGAGGGTTCAATGAGCAGTTCTTC. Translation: CASSPRLAGGFNEQFF.

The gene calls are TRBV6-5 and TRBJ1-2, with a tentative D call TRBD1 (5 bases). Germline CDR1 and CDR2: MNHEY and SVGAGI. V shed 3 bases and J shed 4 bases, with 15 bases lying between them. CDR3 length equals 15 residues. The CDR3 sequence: CASSYRGEGIYGYTF. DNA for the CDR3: TGTGCCAGCAGTTATCGCGGGGAGGGGATCTATGGCTACACCTTC.

CDR3 residues: CASSFVKLGGNEQFF. CDR3 DNA sequence: TGTGCCAGCAGCTTCGTAAAACTAGGGGGCAATGAGCAGTTCTTC. The chain is built from TRBV11-3 and TRBJ2-1; TRBD1 is a possible D gene (6 bases). The CDR3 spans 15 residues. Trimming took 3 bases from V and 6 from J, leaving 15 bases between them. Germline V gene lookup returns CDR1 SGHNT and CDR2 YENEEA.